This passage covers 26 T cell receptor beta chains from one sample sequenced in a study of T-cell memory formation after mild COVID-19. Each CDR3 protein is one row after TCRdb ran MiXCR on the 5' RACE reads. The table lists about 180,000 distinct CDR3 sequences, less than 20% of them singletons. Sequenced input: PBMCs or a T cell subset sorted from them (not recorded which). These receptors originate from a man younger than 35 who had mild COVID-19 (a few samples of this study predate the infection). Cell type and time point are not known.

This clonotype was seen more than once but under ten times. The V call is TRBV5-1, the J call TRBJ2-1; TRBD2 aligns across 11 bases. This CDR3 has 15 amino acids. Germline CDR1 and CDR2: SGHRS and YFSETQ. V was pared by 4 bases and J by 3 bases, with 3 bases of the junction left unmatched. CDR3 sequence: CASSNGTSGYNEQFF. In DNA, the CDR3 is TGCGCCAGCAGCAACGGGACTAGCGGCTACAATGAGCAGTTCTTC.

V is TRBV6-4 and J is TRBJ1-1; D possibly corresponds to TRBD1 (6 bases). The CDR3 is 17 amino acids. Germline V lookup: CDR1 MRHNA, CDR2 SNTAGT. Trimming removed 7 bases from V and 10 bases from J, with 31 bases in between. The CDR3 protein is CASNSQGWRPRLGVAFF. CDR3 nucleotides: TGTGCCAGCAATTCACAGGGTTGGAGGCCTCGGTTGGGCGTAGCTTTCTTT.

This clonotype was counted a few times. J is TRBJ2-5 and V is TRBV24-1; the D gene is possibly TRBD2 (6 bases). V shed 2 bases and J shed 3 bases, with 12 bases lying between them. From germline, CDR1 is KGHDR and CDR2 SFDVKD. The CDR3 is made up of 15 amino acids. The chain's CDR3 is CATSDWGTAEETQYF. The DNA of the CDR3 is TGTGCCACCAGTGATTGGGGGACTGCCGAAGAGACCCAGTACTTC.

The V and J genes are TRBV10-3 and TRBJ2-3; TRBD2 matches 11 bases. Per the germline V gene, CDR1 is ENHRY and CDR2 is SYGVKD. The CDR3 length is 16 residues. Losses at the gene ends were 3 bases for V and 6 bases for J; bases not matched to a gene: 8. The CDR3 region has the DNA TGTGCCATCAGTGATTCAGTAGCGGGGGGGCCGGATACGCAGTATTTT. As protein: CAISDSVAGGPDTQYF.

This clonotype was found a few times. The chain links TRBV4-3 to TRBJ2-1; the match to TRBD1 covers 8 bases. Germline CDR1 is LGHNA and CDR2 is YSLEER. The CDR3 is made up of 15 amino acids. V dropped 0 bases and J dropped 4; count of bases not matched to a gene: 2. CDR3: CASSQETGGYNEQFF. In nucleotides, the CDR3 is TGCGCCAGCAGCCAAGAAACAGGGGGATACAATGAGCAGTTCTTC.

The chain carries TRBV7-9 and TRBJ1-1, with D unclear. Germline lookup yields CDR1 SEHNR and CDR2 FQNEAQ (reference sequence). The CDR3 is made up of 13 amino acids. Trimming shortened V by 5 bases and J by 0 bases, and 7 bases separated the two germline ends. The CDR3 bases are TGTGCCAGCAGCGCCCAGATGAACACTGAAGCTTTCTTT. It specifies CASSAQMNTEAFF.

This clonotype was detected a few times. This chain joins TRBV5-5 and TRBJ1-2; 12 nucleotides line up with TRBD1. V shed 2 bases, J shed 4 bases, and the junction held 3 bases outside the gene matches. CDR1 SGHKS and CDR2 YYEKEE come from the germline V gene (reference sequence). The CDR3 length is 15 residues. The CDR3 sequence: CASSFGTGGAYGYTF. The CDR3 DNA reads TGTGCCAGCAGCTTCGGGACAGGGGGCGCCTATGGCTACACCTTC.

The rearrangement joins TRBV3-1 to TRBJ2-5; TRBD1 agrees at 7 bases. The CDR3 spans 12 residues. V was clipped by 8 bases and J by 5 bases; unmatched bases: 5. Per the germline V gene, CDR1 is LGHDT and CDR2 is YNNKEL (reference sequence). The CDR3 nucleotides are TGTGCCAGCCTAACCAGGGGGGAGACCCAGTACTTC. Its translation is CASLTRGETQYF.

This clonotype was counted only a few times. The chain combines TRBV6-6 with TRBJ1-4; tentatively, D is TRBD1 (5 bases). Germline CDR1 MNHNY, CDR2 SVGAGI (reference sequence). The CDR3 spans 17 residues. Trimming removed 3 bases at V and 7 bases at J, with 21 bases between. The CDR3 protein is CASSYPQGGGRVEKLFF. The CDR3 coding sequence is TGTGCCAGCAGTTATCCCCAGGGTGGAGGACGAGTTGAAAAACTGTTTTTT.

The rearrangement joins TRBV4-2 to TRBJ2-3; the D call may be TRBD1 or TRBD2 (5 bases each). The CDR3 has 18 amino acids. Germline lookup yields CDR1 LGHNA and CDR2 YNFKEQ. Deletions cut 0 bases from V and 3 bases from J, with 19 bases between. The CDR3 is CASSQDWTPGPGTDTQYF. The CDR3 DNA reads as TGTGCCAGCAGCCAAGATTGGACCCCGGGACCTGGGACAGATACGCAGTATTTT.

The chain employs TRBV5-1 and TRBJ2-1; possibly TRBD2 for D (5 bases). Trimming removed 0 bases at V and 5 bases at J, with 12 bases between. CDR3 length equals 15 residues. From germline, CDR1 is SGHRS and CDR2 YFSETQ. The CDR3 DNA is TGCGCCAGCAGCTTGGCGGGAAGAACCGACAATGAGCAGTTCTTC. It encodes CASSLAGRTDNEQFF. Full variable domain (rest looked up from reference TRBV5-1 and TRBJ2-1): KAGVTQTPRYLIKTRGQQVTLSCSPISGHRSVSWYQQTPGQGLQFLFEYFSETQRNKGNFPGRFSGRQFSNSRSEMNVSTLELGDSALYLCASSLAGRTDNEQFFGPGTRLTVL.

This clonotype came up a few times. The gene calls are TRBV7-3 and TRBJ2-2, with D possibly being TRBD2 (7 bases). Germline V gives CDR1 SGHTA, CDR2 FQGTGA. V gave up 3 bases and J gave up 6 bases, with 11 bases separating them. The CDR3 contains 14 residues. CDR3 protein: CASSFTGGSGELFF. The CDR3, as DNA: TGTGCCAGCAGCTTCACGGGGGGCTCCGGGGAGCTGTTTTTT. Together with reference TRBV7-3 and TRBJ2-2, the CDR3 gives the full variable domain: GAGVSQTPSNKVTEKGKYVELRCDPISGHTALYWYRQSLGQGPEFLIYFQGTGAADDSGLPNDRFFAVRPEGSVSTLKIQRTERGDSAVYLCASSFTGGSGELFFGEGSRLTVL.

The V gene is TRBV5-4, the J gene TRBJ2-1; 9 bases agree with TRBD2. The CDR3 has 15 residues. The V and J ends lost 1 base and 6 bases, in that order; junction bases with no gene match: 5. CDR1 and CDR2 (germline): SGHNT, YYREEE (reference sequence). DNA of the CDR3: TGTGCCAGCAGCTTGAGGGCGGGGGGGTCCAATGAGCAGTTCTTC. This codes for CASSLRAGGSNEQFF. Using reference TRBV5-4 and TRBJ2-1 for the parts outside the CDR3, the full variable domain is ETGVTQSPTHLIKTRGQQVTLRCSSQSGHNTVSWYQQALGQGPQFIFQYYREEENGRGNFPPRFSGLQFPNYSSELNVNALELDDSALYLCASSLRAGGSNEQFFGPGTRLTVL.

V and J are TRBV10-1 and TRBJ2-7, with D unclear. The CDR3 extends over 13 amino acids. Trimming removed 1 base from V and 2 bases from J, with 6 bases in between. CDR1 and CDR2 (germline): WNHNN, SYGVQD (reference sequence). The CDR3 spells CASSELLAYEQYF. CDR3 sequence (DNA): TGCGCCAGCAGTGAGTTGTTGGCCTACGAGCAGTACTTC.

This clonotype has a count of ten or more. CDR3: CASATGVETEAFF. Here the CDR3 DNA reads TGTGCCTCAGCGACGGGGGTCGAGACTGAAGCTTTCTTT. V is TRBV9 and J is TRBJ1-1; D is perhaps TRBD1 (5 bases). V was shortened by 10 bases and J by 5 bases, with 18 bases between the two germline ends. This CDR3 spans 13 amino acids. CDR1 is SGDLS and CDR2 is YYNGEE in the germline V gene.

This CDR3 reads CASSLAPSGGAQETQYF. The CDR3 DNA reads as TGCGCCAGCAGCTTGGCCCCCAGCGGGGGGGCCCAGGAGACCCAGTACTTC. The genes are TRBV5-1 and TRBJ2-5, with 10 bases lining up with TRBD2. With V trimmed by 0 bases and J by 5 bases, 10 bases remained unmatched. The CDR3 loop spans 17 amino acids. CDR1 is SGHRS and CDR2 is YFSETQ in the germline V gene.

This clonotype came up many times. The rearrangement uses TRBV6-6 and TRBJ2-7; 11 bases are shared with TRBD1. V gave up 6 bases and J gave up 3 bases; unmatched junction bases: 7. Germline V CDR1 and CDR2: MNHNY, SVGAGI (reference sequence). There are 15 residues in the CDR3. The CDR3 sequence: CASRPGQGAYYEQYV. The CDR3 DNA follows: TGTGCCAGCAGGCCCGGACAGGGGGCCTACTACGAGCAGTACGTC.

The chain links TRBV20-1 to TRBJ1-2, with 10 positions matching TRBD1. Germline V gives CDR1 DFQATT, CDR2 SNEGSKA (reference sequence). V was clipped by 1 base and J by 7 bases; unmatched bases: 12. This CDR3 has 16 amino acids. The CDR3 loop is CSARVRAGQGFSGYTF. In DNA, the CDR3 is TGCAGTGCTAGAGTCCGCGCGGGACAGGGGTTCTCTGGCTACACCTTC.

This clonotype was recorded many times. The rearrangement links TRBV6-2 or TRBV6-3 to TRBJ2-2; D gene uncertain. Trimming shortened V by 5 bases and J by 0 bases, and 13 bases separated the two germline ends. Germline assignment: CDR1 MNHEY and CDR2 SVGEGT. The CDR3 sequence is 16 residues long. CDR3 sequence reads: CASSAFWAANTGELFF. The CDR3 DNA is TGTGCCAGCAGTGCCTTTTGGGCAGCGAACACCGGGGAGCTGTTTTTT.

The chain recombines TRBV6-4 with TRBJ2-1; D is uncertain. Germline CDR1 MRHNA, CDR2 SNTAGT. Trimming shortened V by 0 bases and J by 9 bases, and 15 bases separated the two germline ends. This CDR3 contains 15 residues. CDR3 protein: CASSDSNWPDGEQFF. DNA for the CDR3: TGTGCCAGCAGTGACTCGAACTGGCCTGATGGTGAGCAGTTCTTC.

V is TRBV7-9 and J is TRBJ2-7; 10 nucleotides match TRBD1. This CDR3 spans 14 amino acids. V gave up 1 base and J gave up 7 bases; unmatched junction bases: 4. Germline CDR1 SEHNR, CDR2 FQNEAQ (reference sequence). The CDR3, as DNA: TGTGCCAGCAGCTTAGGACAGGGGGCCTGGGAGCAGTACTTC. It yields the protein CASSLGQGAWEQYF.

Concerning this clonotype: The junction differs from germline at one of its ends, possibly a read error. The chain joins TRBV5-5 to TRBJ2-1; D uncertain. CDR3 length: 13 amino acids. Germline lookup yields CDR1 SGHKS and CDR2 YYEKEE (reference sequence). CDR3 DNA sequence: TGTGCCAGCAGACGTGAGGTGGGGAATGAGCAGTTATTC. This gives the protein CASRREVGNEQLF.

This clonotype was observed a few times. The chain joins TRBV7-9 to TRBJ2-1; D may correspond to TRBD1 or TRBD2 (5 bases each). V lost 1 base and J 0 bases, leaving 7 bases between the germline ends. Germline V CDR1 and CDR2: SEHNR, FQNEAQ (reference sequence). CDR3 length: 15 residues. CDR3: CASSLVGVSYNEQFF. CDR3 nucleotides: TGTGCCAGCAGCTTAGTGGGGGTCTCCTACAATGAGCAGTTCTTC. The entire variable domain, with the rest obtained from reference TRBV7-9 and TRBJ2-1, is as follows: DTGVSQNPRHKITKRGQNVTFRCDPISEHNRLYWYRQTLGQGPEFLTYFQNEAQLEKSRLLSDRFSAERPKGSFSTLEIQRTEQGDSAMYLCASSLVGVSYNEQFFGPGTRLTVL.

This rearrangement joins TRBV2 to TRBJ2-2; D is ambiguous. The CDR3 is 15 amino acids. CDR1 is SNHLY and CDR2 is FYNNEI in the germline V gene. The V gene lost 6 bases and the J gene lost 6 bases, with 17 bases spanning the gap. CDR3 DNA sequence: TGTGCCAGCAGCCTATTTTCAAGGACGCCCGGGGAGCTGTTTTTT. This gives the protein CASSLFSRTPGELFF.

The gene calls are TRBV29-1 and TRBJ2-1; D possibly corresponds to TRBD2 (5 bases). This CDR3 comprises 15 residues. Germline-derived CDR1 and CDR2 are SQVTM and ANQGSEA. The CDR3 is CSVRELSGSYNEQFF. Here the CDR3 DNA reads TGCAGTGTGAGGGAGCTCTCCGGCTCCTACAATGAGCAGTTCTTC.

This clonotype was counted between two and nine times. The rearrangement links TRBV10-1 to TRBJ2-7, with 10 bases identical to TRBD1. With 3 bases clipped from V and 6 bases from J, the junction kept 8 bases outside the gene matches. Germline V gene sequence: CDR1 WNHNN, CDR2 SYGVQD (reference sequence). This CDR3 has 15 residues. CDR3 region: CASSETGQGLSEQYF. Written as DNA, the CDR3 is TGCGCCAGCAGTGAAACGGGACAGGGGTTATCCGAGCAGTACTTC.